This T cell receptor beta chain was identified during a study of T cells in Graves' hyperthyroidism and ophthalmopathy. Patients showing uncontrolled infection, other autoimmune disease, pregnancy or lactation were ineligible. Diagnoses were established using clinical symptoms, serum thyroxine and TRAb, thyroid ultrasound and orbital computed tomography. Cells are PBMCs isolated from roughly 9.2 ml of fresh blood. This clonotype was recorded at least ten times. The germline V gene encodes CDR1 SGHTA and CDR2 FQGNSA. CDR3 length equals 12 residues. The V and J ends lost 1 base and 5 bases respectively, with 6 bases between them. The CDR3 regions of TCR beta were amplified from RNA transcripts. First-round RT-PCR with HTBI primers amplified the TCR CDR3 region. MiXCR, run by TCRdb on the multiplex PCR reads, gives a single entry per CDR3 protein. The table shows a few hundred thousand distinct CDR3 sequences, with about 14% occurring only once.

This TCR came from a woman aged 25 to 45 with Graves' ophthalmopathy. This chain connects TRBV7-2 to TRBJ2-7; D is uncertain. The material sequenced was blood. CDR3 nucleotides: TGTGCCAGCAGCTTAGAAGGGAACGAGCAGTACTTC. This encodes CASSLEGNEQYF.